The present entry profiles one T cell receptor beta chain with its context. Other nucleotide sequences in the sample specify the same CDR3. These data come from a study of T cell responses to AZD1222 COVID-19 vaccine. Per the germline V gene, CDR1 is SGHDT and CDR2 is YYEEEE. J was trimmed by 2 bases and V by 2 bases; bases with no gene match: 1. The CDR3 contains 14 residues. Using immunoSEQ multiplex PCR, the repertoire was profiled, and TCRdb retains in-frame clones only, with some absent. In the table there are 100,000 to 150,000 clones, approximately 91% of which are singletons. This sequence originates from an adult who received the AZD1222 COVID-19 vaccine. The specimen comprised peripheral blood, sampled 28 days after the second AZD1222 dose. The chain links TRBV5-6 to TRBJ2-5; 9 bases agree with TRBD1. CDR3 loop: CASSFGTGQETQYF. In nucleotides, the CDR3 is TGTGCCAGCAGCTTTGGGACAGGGCAAGAGACCCAGTACTTC.